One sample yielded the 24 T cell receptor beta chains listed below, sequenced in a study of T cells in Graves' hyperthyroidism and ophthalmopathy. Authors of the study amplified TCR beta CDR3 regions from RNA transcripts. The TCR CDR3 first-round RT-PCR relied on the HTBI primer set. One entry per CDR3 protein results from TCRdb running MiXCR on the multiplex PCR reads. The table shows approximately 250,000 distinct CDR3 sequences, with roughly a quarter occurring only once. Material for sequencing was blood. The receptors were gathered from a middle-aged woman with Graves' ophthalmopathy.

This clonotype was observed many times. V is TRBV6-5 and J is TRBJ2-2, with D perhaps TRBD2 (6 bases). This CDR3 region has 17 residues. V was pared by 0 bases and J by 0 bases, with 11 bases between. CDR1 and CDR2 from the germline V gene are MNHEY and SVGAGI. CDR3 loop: CASSYSRGGPNTGELFF. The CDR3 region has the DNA TGTGCCAGCAGTTACTCCCGGGGAGGCCCGAACACCGGGGAGCTGTTTTTT.

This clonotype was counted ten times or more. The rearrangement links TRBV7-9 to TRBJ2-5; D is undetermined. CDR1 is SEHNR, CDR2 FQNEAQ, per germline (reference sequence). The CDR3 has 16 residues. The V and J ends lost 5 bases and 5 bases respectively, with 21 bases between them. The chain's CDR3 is CASSIPPAVKRETQYF. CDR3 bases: TGTGCCAGCAGCATACCCCCGGCGGTGAAAAGGGAGACCCAGTACTTC.

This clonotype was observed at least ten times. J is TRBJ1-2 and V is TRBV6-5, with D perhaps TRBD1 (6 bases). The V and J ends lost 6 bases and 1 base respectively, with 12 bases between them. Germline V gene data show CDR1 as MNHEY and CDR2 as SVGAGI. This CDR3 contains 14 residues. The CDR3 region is CASRAGQINYGYTF. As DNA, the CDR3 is TGTGCCAGCAGGGCAGGACAGATTAACTATGGCTACACCTTC.

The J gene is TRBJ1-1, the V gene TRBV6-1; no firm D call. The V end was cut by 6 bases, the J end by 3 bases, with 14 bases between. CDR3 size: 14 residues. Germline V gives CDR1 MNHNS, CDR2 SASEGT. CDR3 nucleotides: TGTGCCAGCAGCATAATCCGTGGGGACACTGAAGCTTTCTTT. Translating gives CASSIIRGDTEAFF.

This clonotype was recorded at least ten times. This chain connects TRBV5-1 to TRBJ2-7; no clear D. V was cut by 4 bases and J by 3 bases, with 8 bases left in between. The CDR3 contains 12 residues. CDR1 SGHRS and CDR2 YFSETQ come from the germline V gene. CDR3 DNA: TGCGCCAGCAGCCCGCAAAACTACGAGCAGTACTTC. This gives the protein CASSPQNYEQYF.

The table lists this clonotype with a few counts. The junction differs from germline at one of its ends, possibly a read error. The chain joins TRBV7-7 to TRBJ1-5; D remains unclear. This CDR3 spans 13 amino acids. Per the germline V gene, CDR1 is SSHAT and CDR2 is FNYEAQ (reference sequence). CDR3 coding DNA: TGTGCTAGCAGCTTAGCGCAGGATCAGCCCCAGCATTTT. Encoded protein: CASSLAQDQPQHF.

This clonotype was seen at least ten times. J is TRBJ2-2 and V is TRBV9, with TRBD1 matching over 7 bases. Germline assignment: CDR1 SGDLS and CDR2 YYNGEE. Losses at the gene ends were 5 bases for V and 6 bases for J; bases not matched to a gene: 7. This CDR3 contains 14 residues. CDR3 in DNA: TGTGCCAGCAGTGACAGGGCGTTAGCCGGGGAGCTGTTTTTT. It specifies CASSDRALAGELFF.

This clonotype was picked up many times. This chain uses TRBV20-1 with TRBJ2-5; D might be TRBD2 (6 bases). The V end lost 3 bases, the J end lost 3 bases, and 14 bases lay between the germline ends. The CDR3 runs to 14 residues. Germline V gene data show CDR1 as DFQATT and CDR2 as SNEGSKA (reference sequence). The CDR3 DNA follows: TGCAGTGCTAGTTTGGTCGCGGGGAAAGAGACCCAGTACTTC. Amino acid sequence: CSASLVAGKETQYF.

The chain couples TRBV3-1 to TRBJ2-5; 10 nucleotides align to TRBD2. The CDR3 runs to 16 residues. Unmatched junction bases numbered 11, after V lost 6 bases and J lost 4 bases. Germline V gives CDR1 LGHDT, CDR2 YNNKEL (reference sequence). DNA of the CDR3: TGTGCCAGCAGTCGGACTAGCGGACAGTGGGGAGAGACCCAGTACTTC. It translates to CASSRTSGQWGETQYF.

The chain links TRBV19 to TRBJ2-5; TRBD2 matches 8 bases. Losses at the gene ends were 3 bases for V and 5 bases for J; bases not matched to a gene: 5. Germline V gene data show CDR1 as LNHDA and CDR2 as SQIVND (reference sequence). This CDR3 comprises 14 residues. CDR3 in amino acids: CASSMGLGGETQYF. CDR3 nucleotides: TGTGCCAGTAGTATGGGACTAGGGGGTGAGACCCAGTACTTC.

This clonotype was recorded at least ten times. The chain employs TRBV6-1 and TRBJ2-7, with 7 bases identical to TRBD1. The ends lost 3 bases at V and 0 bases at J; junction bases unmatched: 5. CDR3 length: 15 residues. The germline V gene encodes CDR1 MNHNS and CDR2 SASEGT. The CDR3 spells CASSDMTGPSYEQYF. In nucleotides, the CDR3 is TGTGCCAGCAGTGACATGACAGGGCCCTCCTACGAGCAGTACTTC.

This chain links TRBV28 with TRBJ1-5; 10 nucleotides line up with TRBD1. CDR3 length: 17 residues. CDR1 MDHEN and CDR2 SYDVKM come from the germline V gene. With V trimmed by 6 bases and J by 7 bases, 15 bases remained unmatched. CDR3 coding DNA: TGTGCCAGCAGGATCGACCCCGACAGGGGGCTTCGGCAGCCCCAGCATTTT. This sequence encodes CASRIDPDRGLRQPQHF.

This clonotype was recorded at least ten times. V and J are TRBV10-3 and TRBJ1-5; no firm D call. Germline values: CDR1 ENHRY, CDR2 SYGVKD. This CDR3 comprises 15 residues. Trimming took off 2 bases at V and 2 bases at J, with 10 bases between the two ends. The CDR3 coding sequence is TGTGCCATCAGTGAGAGTAGTAGGGGCAATCAGCCCCAGCATTTT. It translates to CAISESSRGNQPQHF.

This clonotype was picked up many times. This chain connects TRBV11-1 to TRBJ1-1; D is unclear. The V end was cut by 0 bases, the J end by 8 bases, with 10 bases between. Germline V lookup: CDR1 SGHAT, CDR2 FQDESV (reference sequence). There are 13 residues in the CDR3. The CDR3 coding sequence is TGTGCCAGCAGCTTAGCAACCTCCACGGAAGCTTTCTTT. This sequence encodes CASSLATSTEAFF.

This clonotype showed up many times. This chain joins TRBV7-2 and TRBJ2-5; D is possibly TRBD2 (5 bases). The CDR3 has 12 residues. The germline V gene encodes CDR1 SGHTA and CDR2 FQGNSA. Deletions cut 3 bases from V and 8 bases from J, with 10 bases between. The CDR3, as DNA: TGTGCCAGCAGCTTCCTGTCGGGAACCCAGTACTTC. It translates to CASSFLSGTQYF.

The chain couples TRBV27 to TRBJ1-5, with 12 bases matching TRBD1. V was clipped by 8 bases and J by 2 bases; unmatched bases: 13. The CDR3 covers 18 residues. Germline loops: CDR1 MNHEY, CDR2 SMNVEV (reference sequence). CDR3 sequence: CASDGDRGHLYGNQPQHF. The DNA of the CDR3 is TGTGCCAGCGATGGGGACAGGGGGCATCTATATGGCAATCAGCCCCAGCATTTT.

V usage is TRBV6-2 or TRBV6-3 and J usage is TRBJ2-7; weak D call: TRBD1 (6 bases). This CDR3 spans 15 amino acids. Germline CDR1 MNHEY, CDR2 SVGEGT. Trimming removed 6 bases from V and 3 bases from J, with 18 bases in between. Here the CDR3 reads CASSRDIPSVYEQYF. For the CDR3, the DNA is TGTGCCAGCAGCCGGGACATTCCTTCCGTCTACGAGCAGTACTTC.

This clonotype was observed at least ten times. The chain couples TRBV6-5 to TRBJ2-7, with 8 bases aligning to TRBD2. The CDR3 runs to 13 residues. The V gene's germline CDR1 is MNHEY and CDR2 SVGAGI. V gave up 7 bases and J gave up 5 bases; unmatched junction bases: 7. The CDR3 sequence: CASNRAGGNEQYF. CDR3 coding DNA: TGTGCCAGCAATCGGGCGGGGGGAAACGAGCAGTACTTC.

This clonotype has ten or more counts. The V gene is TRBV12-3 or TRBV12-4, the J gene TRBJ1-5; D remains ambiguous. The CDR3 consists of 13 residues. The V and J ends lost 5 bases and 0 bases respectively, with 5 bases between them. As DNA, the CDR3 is TGTGCCAGCAGTCCCAATAGCAATCAGCCCCAGCATTTT. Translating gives CASSPNSNQPQHF.

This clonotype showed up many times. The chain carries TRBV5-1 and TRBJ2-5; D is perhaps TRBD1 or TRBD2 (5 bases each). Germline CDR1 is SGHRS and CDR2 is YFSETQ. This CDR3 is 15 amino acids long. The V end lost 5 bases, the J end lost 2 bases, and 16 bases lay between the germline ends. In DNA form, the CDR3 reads TGCGCCAGCAGGACCCCTCGTGGGGGTCAAGAGACCCAGTACTTC. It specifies CASRTPRGGQETQYF. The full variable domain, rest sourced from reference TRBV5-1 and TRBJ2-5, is KAGVTQTPRYLIKTRGQQVTLSCSPISGHRSVSWYQQTPGQGLQFLFEYFSETQRNKGNFPGRFSGRQFSNSRSEMNVSTLELGDSALYLCASRTPRGGQETQYFGPGTRLLVL.

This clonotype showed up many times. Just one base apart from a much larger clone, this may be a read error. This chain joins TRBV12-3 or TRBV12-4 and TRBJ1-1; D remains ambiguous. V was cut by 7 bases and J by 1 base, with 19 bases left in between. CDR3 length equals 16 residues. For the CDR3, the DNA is TGTGCCAGCACCAAACCCCCTAGCCGACAGAACACTGAAGCTTTCTTT. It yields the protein CASTKPPSRQNTEAFF.

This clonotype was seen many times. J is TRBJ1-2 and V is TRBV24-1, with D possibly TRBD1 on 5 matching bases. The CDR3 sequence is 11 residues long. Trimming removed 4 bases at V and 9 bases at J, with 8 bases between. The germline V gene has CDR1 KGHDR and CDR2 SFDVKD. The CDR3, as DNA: TGTGCCACCAGTGACTCAGGGAGCTACACCTTC. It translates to CATSDSGSYTF.

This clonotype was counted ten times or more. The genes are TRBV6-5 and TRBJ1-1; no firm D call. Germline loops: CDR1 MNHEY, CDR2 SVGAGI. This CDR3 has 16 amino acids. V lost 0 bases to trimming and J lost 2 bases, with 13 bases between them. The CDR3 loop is CASSYSISQFNTEAFF. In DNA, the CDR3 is TGTGCCAGCAGTTACTCAATAAGCCAGTTCAACACTGAAGCTTTCTTT.

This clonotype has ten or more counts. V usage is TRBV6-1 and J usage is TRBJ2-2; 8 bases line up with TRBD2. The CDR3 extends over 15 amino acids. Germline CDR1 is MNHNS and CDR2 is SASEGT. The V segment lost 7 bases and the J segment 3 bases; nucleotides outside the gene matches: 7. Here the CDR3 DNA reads TGTGCCAGCACCCCGGGAGGGAGGTACACCGGGGAGCTGTTTTTT. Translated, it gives CASTPGGRYTGELFF.